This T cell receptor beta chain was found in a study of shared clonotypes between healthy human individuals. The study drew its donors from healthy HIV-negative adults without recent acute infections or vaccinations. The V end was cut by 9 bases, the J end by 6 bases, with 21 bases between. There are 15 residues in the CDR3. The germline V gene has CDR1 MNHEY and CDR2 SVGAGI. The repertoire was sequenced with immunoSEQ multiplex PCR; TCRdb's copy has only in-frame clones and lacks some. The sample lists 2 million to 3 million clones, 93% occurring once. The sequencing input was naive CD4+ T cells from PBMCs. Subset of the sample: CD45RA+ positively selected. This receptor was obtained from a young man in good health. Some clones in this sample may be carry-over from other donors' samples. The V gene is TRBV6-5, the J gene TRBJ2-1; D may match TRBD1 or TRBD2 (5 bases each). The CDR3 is CASNLFGAPVNEQFF. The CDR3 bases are TGTGCCAGTAACCTTTTCGGGGCCCCCGTCAATGAGCAGTTCTTC.